The 4 T cell receptor beta chains presented below share a single source sample, sequenced in a study of blood T cell repertoires in COVID-19. Sequenced by immunoSEQ multiplex PCR; TCRdb stores in-frame clones only, minus some. The data contain approximately 130,000 clones, 86% of them singletons. The specimen was PBMCs or T cells enriched from blood (not recorded which). These receptors were collected from a woman in her fifties or sixties who had recovered from COVID-19.

The chain recombines TRBV9 with TRBJ2-7, with a possible D match to TRBD1 (6 bases). V was cut by 0 bases and J by 0 bases, with 10 bases left in between. The CDR3 runs 15 residues. Germline CDR1 SGDLS, CDR2 YYNGEE. The DNA of the CDR3 is TGTGCCAGCAGCGTAGGTACAGGGAGCTCCTACGAGCAGTACTTC. This gives the protein CASSVGTGSSYEQYF.

The chain is built from TRBV4-3 and TRBJ1-5, with D possibly matching TRBD1 (5 bases). Between the trimmed V and J ends, which lost 0 bases and 4 bases, there was a span of 13 bases. CDR1 LGHNA and CDR2 YSLEER come from the germline V gene. There are 16 residues in the CDR3. The CDR3 is CASSQDLGRTNQPQHF. The CDR3 DNA follows: TGCGCCAGCAGCCAAGATCTAGGCCGGACAAATCAGCCCCAGCATTTT.

The genes are TRBV6-4 and TRBJ2-7, with 8 nucleotides matching TRBD1. V lost 5 bases and J lost 3; bases outside the gene matches: 3. The germline V gene encodes CDR1 MRHNA and CDR2 SNTAGT. CDR3 length: 13 amino acids. As DNA, the CDR3 is TGTGCCAGCAGTTCTGACAGGGGCTACGAGCAGTACTTC. Its protein product is CASSSDRGYEQYF.

The chain recombines TRBV5-1 with TRBJ1-2, with TRBD1 as a possible D gene (6 bases). Trimming took off 5 bases at V and 8 bases at J, with 13 bases between the two ends. The CDR3 contains 12 residues. CDR1 SGHRS and CDR2 YFSETQ come from the germline V gene. For the CDR3, the DNA is TGCGCCAGCAGGCAACAGGGAGAAGGCTACACCTTC. Translating it yields CASRQQGEGYTF.